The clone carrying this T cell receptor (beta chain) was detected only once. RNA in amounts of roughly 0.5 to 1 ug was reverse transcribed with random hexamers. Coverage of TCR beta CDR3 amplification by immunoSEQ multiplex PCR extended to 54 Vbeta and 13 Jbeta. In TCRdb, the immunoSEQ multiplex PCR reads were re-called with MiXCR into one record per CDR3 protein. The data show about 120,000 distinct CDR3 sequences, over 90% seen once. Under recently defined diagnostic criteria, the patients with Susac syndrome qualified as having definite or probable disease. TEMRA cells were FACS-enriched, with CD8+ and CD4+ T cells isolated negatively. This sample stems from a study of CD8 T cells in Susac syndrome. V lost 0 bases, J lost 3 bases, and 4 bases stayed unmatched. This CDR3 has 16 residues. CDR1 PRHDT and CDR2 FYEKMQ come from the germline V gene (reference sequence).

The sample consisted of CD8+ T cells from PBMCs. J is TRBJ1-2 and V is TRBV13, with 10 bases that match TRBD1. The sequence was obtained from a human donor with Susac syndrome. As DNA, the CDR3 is TGTGCCAGCAGCTTAGGAGGGACAGGGGTGGACTATGGCTACACCTTC. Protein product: CASSLGGTGVDYGYTF.